The 15 T cell receptor beta chains below all came from one sample that was sequenced in a study of blood T cells in healthy people across ages. Sample-barcoded 5' priming and a J-beta primer mix drove a second PCR of roughly 7 to 11 cycles. A single record per CDR3 protein comes from TCRdb applying MiXCR to the 5' RACE reads. The table includes 650,000 to 1,000,000 distinct CDR3 sequences, roughly 34% detected once. Sequencing was carried out using blood. Every receptor here comes from a man between 18 and 35 years old in good health.

This clonotype was recorded a few times. V and J are TRBV7-8 and TRBJ1-6; D may be TRBD1 (6 bases). The germline V gene encodes CDR1 SGHVS and CDR2 FQNEAQ. The CDR3 extends over 13 amino acids. The V end lost 5 bases, the J end lost 6 bases, and 8 bases lay between the germline ends. This CDR3 reads CASSTDSNSPLHF. The CDR3 DNA reads as TGTGCCAGCAGCACGGACAGTAATTCACCCCTCCACTTT.

This clonotype has more than one count but fewer than ten. V and J are TRBV5-1 and TRBJ1-1; perhaps TRBD1 as D (5 bases). Deletions cut 4 bases from V and 1 base from J, with 11 bases between. CDR1 and CDR2 from the germline V gene are SGHRS and YFSETQ. The CDR3 extends over 14 amino acids. The CDR3 region is CASSVGDGNTEAFF. For the CDR3, the DNA is TGCGCCAGCAGCGTCGGGGACGGGAACACTGAAGCTTTCTTT. Combining the CDR3 with reference TRBV5-1 and TRBJ1-1 gives the whole variable domain KAGVTQTPRYLIKTRGQQVTLSCSPISGHRSVSWYQQTPGQGLQFLFEYFSETQRNKGNFPGRFSGRQFSNSRSEMNVSTLELGDSALYLCASSVGDGNTEAFFGQGTRLTVV.

The table lists this clonotype with many counts. The rearrangement joins TRBV20-1 to TRBJ2-3, with 8 bases that match TRBD2. The CDR3 runs to 16 residues. V gave up 1 base and J gave up 3 bases; unmatched junction bases: 9. Per the germline V gene, CDR1 is DFQATT and CDR2 is SNEGSKA (reference sequence). CDR3 coding DNA: TGCAGTGCTAGAGGAAGGGCTAGCGGGTCGACAGATACGCAGTATTTT. Protein sequence: CSARGRASGSTDTQYF.

This clonotype was detected a few times. The chain couples TRBV7-2 to TRBJ1-1; TRBD1 is a possible D gene (5 bases). The V gene lost 3 bases and the J gene lost 0 bases, with 8 bases spanning the gap. Per germline, CDR1 SGHTA and CDR2 FQGNSA. The CDR3 consists of 14 residues. The CDR3 DNA follows: TGTGCCAGCAGCTTTACAGGAATGAACACTGAAGCTTTCTTT. Residues: CASSFTGMNTEAFF. The full variable domain, its missing parts supplied by reference TRBV7-2 and TRBJ1-1, is GAGVSQSPSNKVTEKGKDVELRCDPISGHTALYWYRQSLGQGLEFLIYFQGNSAPDKSGLPSDRFSAERTGGSVSTLTIQRTQQEDSAVYLCASSFTGMNTEAFFGQGTRLTVV.

In this sample, this clonotype turned up a few times. The chain couples TRBV6-4 to TRBJ1-2, with D maybe TRBD1 (5 bases). The CDR3 consists of 15 residues. The V end lost 0 bases, the J end lost 6 bases, and 14 bases lay between the germline ends. The V gene's germline CDR1 is MRHNA and CDR2 SNTAGT. The CDR3 sequence is CASSDSSGHTDGYTF. The CDR3 nucleotides are TGTGCCAGCAGTGACTCGTCGGGGCACACCGATGGCTACACCTTC.

A note on this clonotype: A much larger clone lies one base from this, so it may be a read error. The chain joins TRBV7-2 to TRBJ1-2; tentative D call: TRBD1 (5 bases). Germline V gene data show CDR1 as SGHTA and CDR2 as FQGNSA. Between the trimmed V and J ends, which lost 1 base and 1 base, there was a span of 13 bases. There are 16 residues in the CDR3. CDR3 bases: TGTGCCAGCAGCTTAGTAATGGGACGGGGTAACTATGGCTACACCTTC. Amino acids: CASSLVMGRGNYGYTF.

This clonotype was counted at least ten times. This chain connects TRBV10-3 to TRBJ2-7; 8 positions match TRBD1. The CDR3 spans 18 residues. Per the germline V gene, CDR1 is ENHRY and CDR2 is SYGVKD. V shed 0 bases, J shed 2 bases, and the junction held 12 bases outside the gene matches. CDR3 loop: CAISESNRQGFGPYEQYF. CDR3 in DNA: TGTGCCATCAGTGAGTCGAACCGACAGGGGTTCGGACCCTACGAGCAGTACTTC.

The rearrangement uses TRBV4-1 and TRBJ2-3, with TRBD2 as a possible D gene (6 bases). This CDR3 has 16 amino acids. Trimming cost V 4 bases and J 2 bases, with 16 bases left between them. Germline V gives CDR1 MGHRA, CDR2 YSYEKL. CDR3 sequence (DNA): TGCGCCAGCAGCCCTTCGACGGAGGGAATCACAGATACGCAGTATTTT. Its protein product is CASSPSTEGITDTQYF.

V usage is TRBV20-1 and J usage is TRBJ2-3; unclear D gene. Per germline, CDR1 DFQATT and CDR2 SNEGSKA (reference sequence). The CDR3 consists of 15 residues. The V and J ends lost 1 base and 2 bases respectively, with 13 bases between them. CDR3: CSARARLLSTDTQYF. CDR3 coding DNA: TGCAGTGCTAGAGCCAGGCTCTTATCCACAGATACGCAGTATTTT.

This clonotype was detected only a few times. The genes are TRBV6-2 or TRBV6-3 and TRBJ2-1, with 8 positions matching TRBD2. V trimming: 8 bases; J trimming: 10 bases; junction bases outside the gene matches: 4. Germline loops: CDR1 MNHEY, CDR2 SVGEGT. The CDR3 sequence is 11 residues long. The CDR3 loop is CASAGGNEQFF. The CDR3 DNA sequence: TGTGCCAGCGCGGGGGGTAACGAGCAGTTCTTC.

The rearrangement links TRBV2 to TRBJ2-7; D ambiguous. The J call may be mistaken, given a closer DNA end match to TRBJ2-5. The CDR3 covers 12 residues. In germline, CDR1 is SNHLY, CDR2 FYNNEI. As DNA, the CDR3 is TGTGCCAGCTCGGAGTTCCCAGAGACCCAGTACTTC. Protein sequence: CASSEFPETQYF.

The chain couples TRBV7-2 to TRBJ2-1; 9 bases fit TRBD1. J was trimmed by 9 bases and V by 4 bases; bases with no gene match: 13. The CDR3 has 16 amino acids. Germline CDR1 reads SGHTA; CDR2 reads FQGNSA. DNA of the CDR3: TGTGCCAGCAGCTACAAACCGGGACAGGGTGTCGGTGAGCAGTTCTTC. Its translation is CASSYKPGQGVGEQFF.

This clonotype has at least ten counts. The rearrangement uses TRBV4-1 and TRBJ1-2; D is ambiguous. CDR1 and CDR2 from the germline V gene are MGHRA and YSYEKL. The ends were cut back, 2 bases at V and 4 bases at J, with 11 bases in the middle. The CDR3 consists of 14 residues. In DNA form, the CDR3 reads TGCGCCAGCAGCCAAAGGTCCGGGAGCTATGGCTACACCTTC. Translation: CASSQRSGSYGYTF.

The rearrangement links TRBV9 to TRBJ2-5; the D gene is possibly TRBD1 (6 bases). The CDR3 sequence is 14 residues long. The V gene lost 2 bases and the J gene lost 3 bases, with 11 bases spanning the gap. In germline, CDR1 is SGDLS, CDR2 YYNGEE. The CDR3 nucleotides read TGTGCCAGCAGCGTCCAAGGACAGAAAGAGACCCAGTACTTC. Protein: CASSVQGQKETQYF.

This clonotype was seen at least ten times. The chain uses TRBV12-3 or TRBV12-4 and TRBJ2-1, with TRBD2 identical over 8 bases. This CDR3 is 16 amino acids long. J was trimmed by 7 bases and V by 5 bases; bases with no gene match: 13. CDR3 in amino acids: CASSQVIAGPHNEQFF. CDR3 nucleotide sequence: TGTGCCAGCAGTCAAGTTATAGCGGGGCCCCATAATGAGCAGTTCTTC.